The source of this T cell receptor beta chain is a study of T-cell reconstitution after alpha-beta-depleted transplantation in children. General study results and limits: Roughly two months post-transplant, alpha-beta T cells reportedly originated from several hundred graft clones that had expanded.

V gave up 6 bases and J gave up 5 bases, with 8 bases separating them. The CDR3 sequence is 11 residues long. The germline CDR1 and CDR2 sequences are SEHNR and FQNEAQ (reference sequence). In the case of this clonotype: Its antigen is as yet unknown.

For TCRbeta, the library was prepared with unique molecular identifiers. TCRdb itself ran the PCR reads through MiXCR, one entry per CDR3 protein. The sample carries 250,000 to 400,000 distinct CDR3 sequences, roughly 25% recorded once. The chain links TRBV7-9 to TRBJ2-7, with D unclear. The clonotype comes from a male patient younger than 18 who had a stem cell transplant for acute lymphoblastic leukemia, so the T cells may come from the graft donor. Specimen: PBMCs, mostly from graft donor cells, collected 180 days after TCRalphabeta/CD19-depleted stem cell transplant. The CDR3 sequence: CASSFTNEQYF. CDR3 sequence (DNA): TGTGCCAGCAGTTTTACGAACGAGCAGTACTTC.